A few counts support the clone carrying this TCR beta chain. V was clipped by 0 bases and J by 6 bases; unmatched bases: 9. This CDR3 is built from 15 residues. From germline, CDR1 is SGDLS and CDR2 YYNGEE. Assay used: immunoSEQ multiplex PCR; TCRdb lists only in-frame clones, some missing. This sample has approximately 93,000 clones; approximately 90% occur once, and the top ten carry around 1.7%. These data belong to a study of T cell changes during pregnancy in multiple sclerosis. The chain uses TRBV9 and TRBJ2-7; 7 nucleotides align to TRBD2. The clonotype originates from a female donor in good health, enrolled as a control in a pregnancy study. The sample in question was peripheral blood, obtained in the first trimester of pregnancy. The CDR3 reads CASSVAGRGDPEQYF. CDR3 nucleotide sequence: TGTGCCAGCAGCGTAGCTGGACGGGGGGATCCCGAGCAGTACTTC. Looking up the rest from reference TRBV9 and TRBJ2-7 gives the full variable domain: DSGVTQTPKHLITATGQRVTLRCSPRSGDLSVYWYQQSLDQGLQFLIQYYNGEERAKGNILERFSAQQFPDLHSELNLSSLELGDSALYFCASSVAGRGDPEQYFGPGTRLTVT.